What follows are 21 T cell receptor beta chains derived from one specimen sequenced in a study of CD8+ T cells in alopecia areata. Once RNA had been extracted, it was reverse transcribed into cDNA to act as the sequencing template. The repertoire was sequenced with immunoSEQ multiplex PCR; TCRdb's copy has only in-frame clones and lacks some. The table has 100,000 to 120,000 clones, approximately 59% seen once. Sequenced input: CD8+ T cells sorted from blood. The receptors stem from a human donor in good health.

This clone has a handful of counts. V is TRBV4-3 and J is TRBJ1-1, with 7 positions matching TRBD1. This CDR3 spans 14 amino acids. Trimming took 1 base from V and 3 from J; bases not matched to a gene: 2. Germline CDR1 is LGHNA and CDR2 is YSLEER. The CDR3 coding sequence is TGCGCCAGCAGCCAAGGGACAGGCTACACTGAAGCTTTCTTT. Translating it yields CASSQGTGYTEAFF.

This clone was counted a few times. This chain links TRBV19 with TRBJ1-4; D not resolved. V dropped 6 bases and J dropped 4 bases, with 3 bases sitting between them. In germline, CDR1 is LNHDA, CDR2 SQIVND (reference sequence). This CDR3 region has 11 residues. The CDR3 nucleotides read TGTGCCAGTAGGATTAATGAAAAACTGTTTTTT. Translating gives CASRINEKLFF. The complete variable domain, with remaining parts taken from reference TRBV19 and TRBJ1-4, reads DGGITQSPKYLFRKEGQNVTLSCEQNLNHDAMYWYRQDPGQGLRLIYYSQIVNDFQKGDIAEGYSVSREKKESFPLTVTSAQKNPTAFYLCASRINEKLFFGSGTQLSVL.

This clone has more than one count but fewer than ten. The J gene is TRBJ1-1, the V gene TRBV7-9; D unresolved. CDR3 length: 14 amino acids. The V gene lost 2 bases and the J gene lost 2 bases, with 9 bases spanning the gap. CDR1 and CDR2 (germline): SEHNR, FQNEAQ (reference sequence). The CDR3: CASSLIGGNTEAFF. CDR3 bases: TGTGCCAGCAGCTTAATCGGCGGCAACACTGAAGCTTTCTTT.

V and J are TRBV5-1 and TRBJ1-2; 8 bases agree with TRBD1. The germline V gene encodes CDR1 SGHRS and CDR2 YFSETQ. The length of the CDR3 is 14 residues. V gave up 0 bases and J gave up 7 bases; unmatched junction bases: 5. This CDR3 reads CASSLGPGQGGYTF. CDR3 nucleotides: TGCGCCAGCAGCTTGGGGCCCGGACAGGGTGGCTACACCTTC.

The chain uses TRBV9 and TRBJ1-2, with D perhaps TRBD1 (5 bases). The CDR3 spans 13 residues. Trimming left V 0 bases short and J 9 bases short, with 12 bases between. The V gene's germline CDR1 is SGDLS and CDR2 YYNGEE. CDR3 coding DNA: TGTGCCAGCAGCGTAGGGGAGGGGACTCGCTACACCTTC. It codes for CASSVGEGTRYTF.

J is TRBJ2-1 and V is TRBV28; TRBD1 aligns across 10 bases. The CDR3 covers 16 residues. Losses at the gene ends were 3 bases for V and 5 bases for J; bases not matched to a gene: 7. Germline loops: CDR1 MDHEN, CDR2 SYDVKM. The CDR3 sequence: CASSFPTGGADNEQFF. CDR3 DNA sequence: TGTGCCAGCAGTTTTCCGACAGGGGGCGCTGACAATGAGCAGTTCTTC.

The genes are TRBV15 and TRBJ2-2, with D tentatively TRBD2 (7 bases). The length of the CDR3 is 13 residues. From germline, CDR1 is LNHNV and CDR2 YYDKDF (reference sequence). The V end lost 0 bases, the J end lost 13 bases, and 12 bases lay between the germline ends. CDR3 in DNA: TGTGCCACCAGCAGAGATCGCGGGGGCGGGCTGTTTTTT. Amino acid sequence: CATSRDRGGGLFF. The variable domain in full, with the rest retrieved from reference TRBV15 and TRBJ2-2, is DAMVIQNPRYQVTQFGKPVTLSCSQTLNHNVMYWYQQKSSQAPKLLFHYYDKDFNNEADTPDNFQSRRPNTSFCFLDIRSPGLGDTAMYLCATSRDRGGGLFFGEGSRLTVL.

This clone occurred many times. This chain joins TRBV6-1 and TRBJ2-1; D is uncertain. The length of the CDR3 is 12 residues. In germline, CDR1 is MNHNS, CDR2 SASEGT. Trimming left V 6 bases short and J 7 bases short, with 10 bases between. CDR3 coding DNA: TGTGCCAGCAGCGGATCATGGAATGAGCAGTTCTTC. This encodes CASSGSWNEQFF.

This clone was observed a few times. This chain joins TRBV6-6 and TRBJ2-3; D possibly matches TRBD1 or TRBD2 (5 bases each). The V gene's germline CDR1 is MNHNY and CDR2 SVGAGI (reference sequence). V was pared by 0 bases and J by 1 base, with 11 bases between. This CDR3 region has 16 residues. Here the CDR3 reads CASSYSGQGGTDTQYF. DNA for the CDR3: TGTGCCAGCAGTTACTCCGGGCAGGGAGGCACAGATACGCAGTATTTT.

In the case of this clone: A junction boundary mismatches the germline segment, possibly from a read error. The rearrangement uses TRBV7-9 and TRBJ2-1, with TRBD1 as a possible D gene (5 bases). In germline, CDR1 is SEHNR, CDR2 FQNEAQ (reference sequence). CDR3 length equals 14 residues. The CDR3 coding sequence is TGCGCCAGCAGCCAAGGGGCCCCGTACAATGAGCAGTTCTTC. Translation gives CASSQGAPYNEQFF. Drawing the rest from reference TRBV7-9 and TRBJ2-1, the complete variable domain is DTGVSQNPRHKITKRGQNVTFRCDPISEHNRLYWYRQTLGQGPEFLTYFQNEAQLEKSRLLSDRFSAERPKGSFSTLEIQRTEQGDSAMYLCASSQGAPYNEQFFGPGTRLTVL.

Only a few counts were recorded for this clone. The rearrangement uses TRBV4-1 and TRBJ1-3, with D unresolved. CDR3 length: 15 amino acids. Germline values: CDR1 MGHRA, CDR2 YSYEKL. The V end lost 1 base, the J end lost 2 bases, and 9 bases lay between the germline ends. CDR3 sequence: CASSQAGVPGNTIYF. The CDR3 DNA reads as TGCGCCAGCAGCCAAGCCGGCGTCCCTGGAAACACCATATATTTT.

This clone was detected a few times. The V call is TRBV7-9, the J call TRBJ1-2; D may be TRBD1 (6 bases). Germline V gene data show CDR1 as SEHNR and CDR2 as FQNEAQ (reference sequence). The CDR3 covers 15 residues. V was trimmed by 0 bases and J by 3 bases, leaving 11 bases between them. The CDR3 loop is CASSLAQGPHYGYTF. In DNA, the CDR3 is TGTGCCAGCAGCTTAGCTCAGGGGCCGCACTATGGCTACACCTTC.

This rearrangement joins TRBV2 to TRBJ2-7, with a tentative D call TRBD2 (6 bases). TRBJ2-5 matches the DNA end more closely, so the J call is doubtful. The CDR3 sequence is 15 residues long. Germline loops: CDR1 SNHLY, CDR2 FYNNEI. The CDR3 DNA sequence: TGTGCCAGCCGTTCGTTGGGGGGAATTGGAGAGACCCAGTACTTC. Amino acid sequence: CASRSLGGIGETQYF.

The rearrangement links TRBV5-1 to TRBJ2-5; possibly TRBD2 for D (6 bases). Trimming shortened V by 4 bases and J by 5 bases, and 12 bases separated the two germline ends. The CDR3 has 13 residues. CDR1 and CDR2 (germline): SGHRS, YFSETQ. The CDR3 coding sequence is TGCGCCAGCAGCATCGGGGGTTGGGAGACCCAGTACTTC. This translates into CASSIGGWETQYF. Variable domain in full (rest from reference TRBV5-1 and TRBJ2-5): KAGVTQTPRYLIKTRGQQVTLSCSPISGHRSVSWYQQTPGQGLQFLFEYFSETQRNKGNFPGRFSGRQFSNSRSEMNVSTLELGDSALYLCASSIGGWETQYFGPGTRLLVL.

This clone appeared a few times. V and J are TRBV13 and TRBJ2-7, with D perhaps matching TRBD2 (5 bases). The CDR3 runs 14 residues. CDR1 PRHDT and CDR2 FYEKMQ come from the germline V gene (reference sequence). Trimming stripped 4 bases from V and 6 bases from J, with 16 bases between. The CDR3 loop is CASSSGRGVGEQYF. The CDR3 DNA reads as TGTGCCAGCAGCTCCGGTCGGGGTGTGGGCGAGCAGTACTTC.

Comment on this clone: Other DNA sequences of this sample code for an identical CDR3. The rearrangement joins TRBV30 to TRBJ2-2; D unresolved. V shed 0 bases and J shed 1 base, with 0 bases lying between them. Germline V gene lookup returns CDR1 GTSNPN and CDR2 SVGIG (reference sequence). The CDR3 spans 12 residues. In DNA, the CDR3 is TGTGCCTGGAGTGTGAACACCGGGGAGCTGTTTTTT. Its protein product is CAWSVNTGELFF.

This clone occurred a few times. This chain connects TRBV5-1 to TRBJ2-7; D is unclear. V lost 3 bases and J 7 bases, leaving 14 bases between the germline ends. Germline CDR1 SGHRS, CDR2 YFSETQ. This CDR3 is 13 amino acids long. The CDR3 loop is CASSSTGNGEQYF. CDR3 coding DNA: TGCGCCAGCAGCTCGACGGGCAACGGGGAGCAGTACTTC. Filled out from reference TRBV5-1 and TRBJ2-7, the complete variable domain reads KAGVTQTPRYLIKTRGQQVTLSCSPISGHRSVSWYQQTPGQGLQFLFEYFSETQRNKGNFPGRFSGRQFSNSRSEMNVSTLELGDSALYLCASSSTGNGEQYFGPGTRLTVT.

This clone has just a few counts. The chain joins TRBV28 to TRBJ2-3; 10 bases align to TRBD1. Germline V lookup: CDR1 MDHEN, CDR2 SYDVKM. After removal of 3 bases from V and 1 base from J, the junction contained 4 bases not matched to a gene. The length of the CDR3 is 16 residues. The CDR3 reads CASSLTGGGGTDTQYF. The CDR3 nucleotides are TGTGCCAGCAGTTTGACAGGGGGCGGTGGCACAGATACGCAGTATTTT.

This sequence joins TRBV28 and TRBJ1-5; D unclear. Trimming took 5 bases from V and 11 from J, leaving 22 bases between them. Per the germline V gene, CDR1 is MDHEN and CDR2 is SYDVKM. The CDR3 sequence is 15 residues long. The CDR3 protein is CASSPLGERDRAQHF. The CDR3 DNA follows: TGTGCCAGCAGTCCCCTCGGGGAACGCGACCGGGCCCAGCATTTT.

The J gene is TRBJ2-5, the V gene TRBV7-2, with TRBD1 matching over 8 bases. The germline V gene encodes CDR1 SGHTA and CDR2 FQGNSA. V was pared by 5 bases and J by 0 bases, with 8 bases of the junction left unmatched. This CDR3 has 16 residues. The DNA for the CDR3 is TGTGCCAGCAGCCCTGGACAGGGACTGTACCAAGAGACCCAGTACTTC. It yields the protein CASSPGQGLYQETQYF.

This clone was picked up a small number of times. The V call is TRBV29-1, the J call TRBJ2-1, with TRBD2 matching over 12 bases. There are 14 residues in the CDR3. Germline V CDR1 and CDR2: SQVTM, ANQGSEA. With V trimmed by 1 base and J by 12 bases, 7 bases remained unmatched. The CDR3 nucleotides read TGCAGCGTTGAAGGGCTAGCGGGGGGGGATGGGCAGTTCTTC. Protein: CSVEGLAGGDGQFF.